This T cell receptor (beta chain) was captured in a study of cytomegalovirus exposure and HLA in healthy donors. PCR employed 60 Vbeta and 13 Jbeta primers. Sequenced by immunoSEQ multiplex PCR; TCRdb stores in-frame clones only, minus some. This sample carries 76,000 or so clones, roughly two thirds of them seen once, and the ten largest clones take roughly 16%. The germline V gene encodes CDR1 SGHDT and CDR2 YYEEEE. The CDR3 has 12 amino acids. Trimming took off 0 bases at V and 9 bases at J, with 9 bases between the two ends. Findings and caveats of the study: Researchers reported in a later analysis that a missense DCLRE1C variant was tied to TCR beta V- and J-gene trimming. Cytomegalovirus status, reportedly, was diagnosed with high specificity and sensitivity by the classifier. The study labeled about 160 TCR beta chains cytomegalovirus-associated. TRBV6-2, TRBV6-3 and some other V segments were excluded as indistinguishable.

In this sample, this clone turned up a few times. Its antigen is not known. The chain links TRBV5-6 to TRBJ1-1; possible D gene TRBD1, 6 bases. The sequencing sample was made of PBMCs. This TCR was recovered from a woman in her thirties or forties in good health and CMV-seropositive. As DNA, the CDR3 is TGTGCCAGCAGCTTGGAGGGGGTTAAAGCTTTCTTT. Protein sequence: CASSLEGVKAFF.